These 18 T cell receptor beta chains share one sample of origin, sequenced in a study of identical twins. TCRdb re-derived calls from the 5' RACE reads in MiXCR, one entry per CDR3 protein. Of roughly 480,000 distinct CDR3 sequences in the sample, approximately 25% are singletons; the top ten hold about 2.7%. These same data were also listed under a study on T cells expressing NK-cell markers.

Material for sequencing was CD4+ T cells sorted from blood. The receptors shown here come from a woman aged 18-29 years in good health.

This sequence joins TRBV18 and TRBJ2-3; D may be TRBD2 (6 bases). The CDR3 runs to 13 residues. Deletions cut 0 bases from V and 6 bases from J, with 7 bases between. The germline V gene encodes CDR1 KGHSH and CDR2 LQKENI. The DNA for the CDR3 is TGTGCCAGCTCACCACCGGAGGGGGATACGCAGTATTTT. Translation: CASSPPEGDTQYF.

This clonotype was detected only a few times. The chain recombines TRBV11-2 with TRBJ2-2; 7 nucleotides agree with TRBD2. After removal of 4 bases from V and 1 base from J, the junction contained 6 bases not matched to a gene. CDR1 is SGHAT, CDR2 FQNNGV, per germline. The CDR3 sequence is 16 residues long. The CDR3 loop is CASSYQAGMNTGELFF. The CDR3 coding sequence is TGTGCCAGCAGCTACCAAGCGGGGATGAACACCGGGGAGCTGTTTTTT.

V gene TRBV20-1 combines with J gene TRBJ1-1; D might be TRBD1 (5 bases). This CDR3 region has 15 residues. Looked up from germline, CDR1 is DFQATT and CDR2 is SNEGSKA (reference sequence). The V gene lost 2 bases and the J gene lost 5 bases, with 18 bases spanning the gap. CDR3 residues: CSARSGSGEDTEAFF. The CDR3 bases are TGCAGTGCTAGATCAGGGTCGGGGGAGGATACTGAAGCTTTCTTT.

The rearrangement joins TRBV29-1 to TRBJ2-7; 9 bases are a match to TRBD1. The V gene's germline CDR1 is SQVTM and CDR2 ANQGSEA. The CDR3 length is 13 residues. Trimming took 5 bases from V and 3 from J; bases not matched to a gene: 5. The CDR3 region is CSVRDREVYEQYF. Written as DNA, the CDR3 is TGCAGCGTTCGGGACAGGGAAGTCTACGAGCAGTACTTC.

The chain combines TRBV7-3 with TRBJ2-2; D remains unclear. Germline V gene sequence: CDR1 SGHTA, CDR2 FQGTGA. The CDR3 covers 14 residues. V lost 5 bases and J lost 7, with 14 bases in between. The CDR3 bases are TGTGCCAGCAGCCCCGGAAGGTTGAGCGGGGAGCTGTTTTTT. Its protein product is CASSPGRLSGELFF. The variable domain in full, with the rest retrieved from reference TRBV7-3 and TRBJ2-2, is GAGVSQTPSNKVTEKGKYVELRCDPISGHTALYWYRQSLGQGPEFLIYFQGTGAADDSGLPNDRFFAVRPEGSVSTLKIQRTERGDSAVYLCASSPGRLSGELFFGEGSRLTVL.

This clonotype was detected only a few times. The J gene is TRBJ2-3, the V gene TRBV7-3, with D possibly TRBD2 on 6 matching bases. There are 14 residues in the CDR3. Germline assignment: CDR1 SGHTA and CDR2 FQGTGA. V lost 1 base to trimming and J lost 6 bases, with 11 bases between them. The CDR3 loop is CASSLKLARDTQYF. In DNA, the CDR3 is TGTGCCAGCAGCTTAAAACTAGCAAGGGATACGCAGTATTTT.

The V and J genes are TRBV29-1 and TRBJ2-1, with 8 bases identical to TRBD2. The length of the CDR3 is 14 residues. Germline CDR1 is SQVTM and CDR2 is ANQGSEA. V dropped 4 bases and J dropped 5; count of bases not matched to a gene: 7. CDR3 sequence reads: CSVGRAGGDNEQFF. The CDR3 DNA follows: TGCAGCGTTGGGAGGGCGGGAGGTGACAATGAGCAGTTCTTC.

The table lists this clonotype with many counts. CDR3 amino acids: CASSGTRSSYEQYF. The CDR3 DNA is TGTGCCAGCAGTGGGACCCGGAGCTCCTACGAGCAGTACTTC. The rearrangement links TRBV2 to TRBJ2-7; no clear D gene. The CDR3 has 14 residues. Germline V gives CDR1 SNHLY, CDR2 FYNNEI. V lost 4 bases to trimming and J lost 0 bases, with 10 bases between them. The full variable domain, its missing parts supplied by reference TRBV2 and TRBJ2-7, is EPEVTQTPSHQVTQMGQEVILRCVPISNHLYFYWYRQILGQKVEFLVSFYNNEISEKSEIFDDQFSVERPDGSNFTLKIRSTKLEDSAMYFCASSGTRSSYEQYFGPGTRLTVT.

This chain uses TRBV12-3 or TRBV12-4 with TRBJ1-1; the D gene is possibly TRBD1 (5 bases). This CDR3 is built from 14 residues. Trimming took off 6 bases at V and 0 bases at J, with 11 bases between the two ends. CDR3 loop: CASSYRPLNTEAFF. CDR3 sequence (DNA): TGTGCCAGCAGCTACAGGCCCCTGAACACTGAAGCTTTCTTT.

This clonotype was seen only once. The genes are TRBV12-3 or TRBV12-4 and TRBJ2-1, with D perhaps matching TRBD1 (6 bases). CDR3 size: 16 residues. The V and J ends lost 5 bases and 6 bases respectively, with 20 bases between them. CDR3 region: CASSGQGSGLSNEQFF. For the CDR3, the DNA is TGTGCCAGCAGTGGTCAGGGGTCAGGGTTGAGCAATGAGCAGTTCTTC.

This chain links TRBV20-1 with TRBJ1-1; weak D call: TRBD1 (5 bases). Per germline, CDR1 DFQATT and CDR2 SNEGSKA (reference sequence). Trimming stripped 5 bases from V and 12 bases from J, with 16 bases between. The CDR3 runs to 11 residues. The chain's CDR3 is CSAGAARDSFF. The DNA of the CDR3 is TGCAGTGCTGGGGCGGCCAGGGACTCTTTCTTT.

V usage is TRBV9 and J usage is TRBJ2-2; TRBD1 might be the D (8 bases). Trimming removed 0 bases from V and 7 bases from J, with 10 bases in between. The CDR3 is made up of 14 amino acids. CDR1 and CDR2 (germline): SGDLS, YYNGEE. Written as DNA, the CDR3 is TGTGCCAGCAGCGTAGACAGGGGGGGCGGGGAGCTGTTTTTT. Translation: CASSVDRGGGELFF.

V usage is TRBV20-1 and J usage is TRBJ2-3; D unresolved. The CDR3 runs 12 residues. CDR1 DFQATT and CDR2 SNEGSKA come from the germline V gene (reference sequence). Trimming took off 3 bases at V and 2 bases at J, with 6 bases between the two ends. The CDR3 loop is CSARVPTDTQYF. For the CDR3, the DNA is TGCAGTGCTAGGGTCCCCACAGATACGCAGTATTTT.

The chain is built from TRBV6-5 and TRBJ1-1, with unresolved D. The CDR3 consists of 17 residues. Trimming left V 4 bases short and J 1 base short, with 19 bases between. Looked up from germline, CDR1 is MNHEY and CDR2 is SVGAGI. CDR3 in amino acids: CASSSIKRLFGNTEAFF. The CDR3 region has the DNA TGTGCCAGCAGTTCCATTAAGCGGCTTTTTGGGAACACTGAAGCTTTCTTT.

This clonotype was detected only a few times. The V and J genes are TRBV6-2 or TRBV6-3 and TRBJ1-5, with D possibly matching TRBD1 (5 bases). In germline, CDR1 is MNHEY, CDR2 SVGEGT. V lost 2 bases and J lost 6, with 8 bases in between. This CDR3 comprises 13 residues. The CDR3 sequence is CASSYLGGQPQHF. The DNA for the CDR3 is TGTGCCAGCAGTTACCTGGGGGGTCAGCCCCAGCATTTT.

This clonotype was detected a few times. DNA of the CDR3: TGCAGTGCTCTGCGTCCTACAGTGAACACTGAAGCTTTCTTT. Protein sequence: CSALRPTVNTEAFF. The V gene is TRBV20-1, the J gene TRBJ1-1; D ambiguous. V shed 5 bases and J shed 0 bases, with 13 bases lying between them. Germline V gene lookup returns CDR1 DFQATT and CDR2 SNEGSKA (reference sequence). The CDR3 is 14 amino acids.

V and J are TRBV6-2 or TRBV6-3 and TRBJ1-4; tentative D call: TRBD1 (5 bases). V was pared by 4 bases and J by 8 bases, with 11 bases between. The CDR3 totals 13 residues. The germline V gene encodes CDR1 MNHEY and CDR2 SVGEGT. CDR3 amino acids: CASSWTIFEKLFF. The CDR3 coding sequence is TGTGCCAGCAGTTGGACAATTTTCGAAAAACTGTTTTTT.

This clonotype was seen repeatedly, ten times or more. V and J are TRBV29-1 and TRBJ2-6, with D maybe TRBD2 (6 bases). The CDR3 consists of 14 residues. Germline V lookup: CDR1 SQVTM, CDR2 ANQGSEA. Trimming removed 3 bases at V and 6 bases at J, with 12 bases between. The CDR3 is CSVEGGSKANVLTF. The CDR3 DNA sequence: TGCAGCGTTGAGGGGGGTTCTAAGGCCAACGTCCTGACTTTC.